These T cell receptor beta chains were read from a single sample in a study of somatic mutations in cytotoxic T cells in rheumatoid arthritis. The table came from immunoSEQ multiplex PCR; TCRdb's copy has only in-frame clones and leaves some out. The table lists about 9,700 clones, 65% to 85% of them singletons. The sequencing input was CD8+ T cells sorted from blood. The receptors stem from a woman aged 45-60 years in good health. CDR3s include the opening cysteine and the closing phenylalanine or tryptophan. A D gene is named only where the DNA matches it firmly. Not every row has a clone size; where given, it reads once, few, many or a size class.

- TRBJ2-1 12 TRBV5-1 - CASSLRNNEQFF TGCGCCAGCAGCCTCCGTAACAATGAGCAGTTCTTC
TRBD2 TRBJ2-1 17 TRBV4-3 - CASSQDRAGAPYNEQFF TGCGCCAGCAGCCAAGATCGGGCGGGAGCCCCCTACAATGAGCAGTTCTTC
- TRBJ2-3 14 TRBV9 - CASSVEGLPDTQYF TGTGCCAGCAGTGTGGAAGGACTACCGGATACGCAGTATTTT
TRBD1 TRBJ1-3 15 TRBV9 - CASSQQGLAGNTIYF TGTGCCAGCAGCCAACAGGGGTTGGCTGGAAACACCATATATTTT
- TRBJ2-7 14 TRBV5-6 - CASSLMDIHYEQYF TGTGCCAGCAGCCTGATGGACATTCACTACGAGCAGTACTTC
- TRBJ2-3 14 TRBV6-5 once CASSLFNQQDTQYF TGTGCCAGCAGTTTGTTTAATCAACAAGATACGCAGTATTTT
TRBD2 TRBJ2-3 15 TRBV7-2 - CASSLALAGADTQYF TGTGCCAGCAGCTTAGCGCTAGCGGGAGCCGATACGCAGTATTTT
- TRBJ2-7 16 TRBV7-2 once CASSLGPAASTYEQYF TGTGCCAGCAGCTTAGGGCCGGCGGCGTCCACCTACGAGCAGTACTTC
TRBD1 TRBJ2-6 19 TRBV15 once CATSRDRATGGPGANVLTF TGTGCCACCAGCAGAGATCGGGCTACAGGGGGGCCTGGGGCCAACGTCCTGACTTTC
- TRBJ1-1 12 TRBV5-1 - CASRGGSTEAFF TGCGCCAGCCGGGGAGGGAGCACTGAAGCTTTCTTT
TRBD1 TRBJ2-1 18 TRBV2 - CASQSGTGELSGDNEQFF TGTGCCAGCCAATCCGGGACAGGGGAACTATCTGGGGACAATGAGCAGTTCTTC
- TRBJ2-1 15 TRBV6-5 once CASSSPGSPNLEQFF TGTGCCAGCAGTTCCCCCGGGTCACCCAATTTAGAGCAGTTCTTC
TRBD1 TRBJ1-1 15 TRBV6-5 - CASSFYRGGNTEAFF TGTGCCAGCAGTTTTTACAGGGGCGGGAACACTGAAGCTTTCTTT
TRBD2 TRBJ2-5 14 TRBV28 - CASRLWGGKETQYF TGTGCCAGCAGACTGTGGGGGGGGAAAGAGACCCAGTACTTC
- TRBJ2-1 13 TRBV11-3 - CASSLALRDEQFF TGTGCCAGCAGCTTAGCCTTACGGGATGAGCAGTTCTTC
- TRBJ2-6 14 TRBV6-5 - CASSPTPGANVLTF TGTGCCAGCAGCCCCACACCTGGGGCCAACGTCCTGACTTTC
- TRBJ2-1 13 TRBV5-4 - CASSSHPVDEQFF TGTGCCAGCAGCTCGCATCCGGTAGATGAGCAGTTCTTC
TRBD1 TRBJ1-1 15 TRBV27 - CASSPHRGPNTEAFF TGTGCCAGCAGTCCCCACAGGGGCCCGAACACTGAAGCTTTCTTT
TRBD2 TRBJ2-2 14 TRBV6-4 - CATQRGADTGELFF TGTGCCACACAGCGGGGGGCTGACACCGGGGAGCTGTTTTTT
- TRBJ1-1 10 TRBV11-3 - CARGGTEAFF TGTGCCAGGGGGGGCACTGAAGCTTTCTTT
TRBD2 TRBJ2-3 15 TRBV5-4 - CASSSLAEWADTQYF TGTGCCAGCAGCTCACTAGCGGAGTGGGCAGATACGCAGTATTTT
TRBD1 TRBJ1-5 15 TRBV9 - CASSARTGGDQPQHF TGTGCCAGCAGCGCCAGGACAGGGGGCGATCAGCCCCAGCATTTT
TRBD1 TRBJ1-6 16 TRBV19 - CASTLSEGGPNSPLHF TGTGCCAGTACCCTGTCGGAAGGGGGCCCCAATTCACCCCTCCACTTT
TRBD1 TRBJ2-7 12 TRBV7-9 - CASSGTAYEQYF TGTGCCAGCAGCGGGACAGCCTACGAGCAGTACTTC
TRBD1 TRBJ2-7 15 TRBV27 - CASQTRDRGSYEQYF TGTGCCAGCCAAACCAGGGACAGGGGCTCCTACGAGCAGTACTTC
- TRBJ2-1 17 TRBV9 - CASSSRPRAASHNEQFF TGTGCCAGCAGCTCCCGGCCGCGGGCCGCGTCTCACAATGAGCAGTTCTTC
TRBD1 TRBJ2-7 13 TRBV30 - CAWSGTGGVEQYF TGTGCCTGGAGTGGGACAGGGGGCGTCGAGCAGTACTTC
TRBD1 TRBJ2-7 16 TRBV11-2 - CASSPAGTGLSYEQYF TGTGCCAGCAGCCCCGCCGGGACAGGCCTCTCCTACGAGCAGTACTTC
- TRBJ2-1 14 TRBV6-5 - CASRRGGAYNEQFF TGTGCCAGCAGGAGGGGGGGAGCCTACAATGAGCAGTTCTTC
- TRBJ2-3 14 TRBV2 - CASSELAGTDTQYF TGTGCCAGCAGTGAATTAGCGGGCACAGATACGCAGTATTTT
TRBD1 TRBJ2-3 15 TRBV30 - CAWSDGTVSTDTQYF TGTGCCTGGAGTGATGGGACAGTCAGCACAGATACGCAGTATTTT
TRBD1 TRBJ1-1 15 TRBV9 - CASSFQGAGDTEAFF TGTGCCAGCAGCTTCCAGGGGGCAGGGGACACTGAAGCTTTCTTT
- TRBJ2-2 14 TRBV5-1 - CASSFGDRTGELFF TGCGCCAGCAGCTTCGGGGATCGCACCGGGGAGCTGTTTTTT
TRBD1 TRBJ1-2 15 TRBV9 - CASSPRDRGYYGYTF TGTGCCAGCAGCCCTAGGGACAGGGGGTACTATGGCTACACCTTC
- TRBJ1-2 12 TRBV29-1 - CSVEAENYGYTF TGCAGCGTTGAGGCGGAGAACTATGGCTACACCTTC
TRBD2 TRBJ2-1 13 TRBV14 - CASSPRGGLEQFF TGTGCCAGCAGCCCGCGGGGGGGCCTTGAGCAGTTCTTC
- TRBJ1-2 13 TRBV9 few CASSASTDYGYTF TGTGCCAGCAGCGCCAGTACCGACTATGGCTACACCTTC
TRBD2 TRBJ2-5 16 TRBV9 - CASSVGESSGQETQYF TGTGCCAGCAGCGTAGGGGAGTCTAGCGGACAAGAGACCCAGTACTTC
TRBD2 TRBJ2-7 14 TRBV27 - CASSLRLAAYEQYF TGTGCCAGCAGTTTACGGCTAGCGGCCTACGAGCAGTACTTC
- TRBJ2-4 15 TRBV7-9 - CASSLGGPFPNIQYF TGTGCCAGCAGCTTAGGGGGGCCGTTCCCAAACATTCAGTACTTC
- TRBJ2-7 14 TRBV6-1 - CASSENGPTYERYF TGTGCCAGCAGTGAAAATGGTCCGACCTACGAGCGGTACTTC
- TRBJ2-1 15 TRBV28 - CASSLVDTTLNEQFF TGTGCCAGCAGTTTGGTGGACACGACGTTAAATGAGCAGTTCTTC
- TRBJ1-5 15 TRBV7-8 - CASSRTEGGYQPQHF TGTGCCAGCAGTCGGACAGAAGGAGGTTATCAGCCCCAGCATTTT
- TRBJ2-7 13 TRBV15 few CATSSLIGDEQYF TGTGCCACCAGCAGCCTAATCGGGGACGAGCAGTACTTC
TRBD2 TRBJ2-2 15 TRBV6-1 few CASGPSGGDTGELFF TGTGCCAGCGGTCCCTCCGGGGGGGACACCGGGGAGCTGTTTTTT
TRBD1 TRBJ2-7 14 TRBV27 - CASSLGQGANGQYF TGTGCCAGCAGTTTGGGGCAGGGGGCGAATGGGCAGTACTTC
- TRBJ2-7 11 TRBV6-5 - CASSAGYEQYF TGTGCCAGCAGTGCGGGCTACGAGCAGTACTTC
- TRBJ1-2 16 TRBV27 - CASSPGSGDSGYGYTF TGTGCCAGCAGTCCCGGCTCAGGGGATTCCGGCTATGGCTACACCTTC
- TRBJ2-3 16 TRBV15 - CATSIQELQGPDTQYF TGTGCCACCAGTATCCAAGAGTTGCAGGGCCCAGATACGCAGTATTTT
TRBD1 TRBJ2-3 16 TRBV4-1 - CASSPSHRGGTDTQYF TGCGCCAGCAGCCCGTCTCACAGGGGAGGCACAGATACGCAGTATTTT
- TRBJ1-1 13 TRBV5-1 - CASRPTGNTEAFF TGCGCCAGCAGACCGACAGGGAACACTGAAGCTTTCTTT
- TRBJ1-1 15 TRBV6-1 - CASSDGVEVNTEAFF TGTGCCAGCAGTGACGGCGTCGAGGTCAATACTGAAGCTTTCTTT
- TRBJ2-2 16 TRBV11-3 - CASSSTWGQNTGELFF TGTGCCAGCAGCTCAACTTGGGGACAAAACACCGGGGAGCTGTTTTTT
- TRBJ2-3 15 TRBV9 - CASSPYYSSTDTQYF TGTGCCAGCAGTCCGTATTACTCTAGCACAGATACGCAGTATTTT
TRBD2 TRBJ2-5 17 TRBV19 - CASSIWGAGGPEETQYF TGTGCCAGTAGTATATGGGGAGCGGGAGGGCCTGAGGAGACCCAGTACTTC
TRBD2 TRBJ2-7 16 TRBV10-2 - CASTRGDPGETYEQYF TGCGCCAGCACTCGGGGGGACCCCGGAGAGACCTACGAGCAGTACTTC